The rows below give T cell receptor beta chains drawn from one sample of a study of identical twins. TCRdb called the 5' RACE reads again in MiXCR, with one record for every CDR3 protein. Altogether just under 550,000 distinct CDR3 sequences are present, approximately 14% being singletons, with the ten largest covering roughly 0.43%. These data also featured in a second study, about yellow fever vaccine responses in identical twins.

The material sequenced was CD4+ T cells sorted from blood. The receptor set was obtained from a woman under 30 in good health. CDR3s include the opening cysteine and the closing phenylalanine or tryptophan. The D gene is left open where the match is weak. Clone size is given for some rows only: seen once, a few or many times, or a class if the clone is expanded.

TGTGCCAGCAGCTTTGGGGGGCCACGTGGGGCCAACGTCCTGACTTTC CASSFGGPRGANVLTF TRBV7-9 many 16 TRBJ2-6 .
TGTGCCAGCAGCTTAGGGATCATAGCGGCCCAGTACTTC CASSLGIIAAQYF TRBV7-2 . 13 TRBJ2-5 .
TGTGCCAGCAGTCCAGGGGTTCGTAGCTATGGCTACACCTTC CASSPGVRSYGYTF TRBV12-3/TRBV12-4 . 14 TRBJ1-2 .
TGCGCCAGCAGCTCCGAGGGTGGCACTGAAGCTTTCTTT CASSSEGGTEAFF TRBV5-1 once 13 TRBJ1-1 .
TGTGCCAGCAGCTTTAACTCTCCTGAAGCTTTCTTT CASSFNSPEAFF TRBV5-6 . 12 TRBJ1-1 .
TGTGCCAGCAGCCCCGATTCGACAGCGAACACTGAAGCTTTCTTT CASSPDSTANTEAFF TRBV3-1 few 15 TRBJ1-1 .
TGTGCCAGCAGCTTAGGAGAGGTTCTGAACACCGGGGAGCTGTTTTTT CASSLGEVLNTGELFF TRBV7-9 . 16 TRBJ2-2 .
TGCGCCACATCTCAGGGCAGTAGGGAGCTGTTTTTT CATSQGSRELFF TRBV10-1 few 12 TRBJ2-2 .
TGTGCCAGTACCCGGGGGGACCCTGAAGCTTTCTTT CASTRGDPEAFF TRBV19 . 12 TRBJ1-1 .
TGTGCCAGCTCCGACGGGATAATCAATCAGCCCCAGCATTTT CASSDGIINQPQHF TRBV12-3/TRBV12-4 few 14 TRBJ1-5 .
TGTGCCAGCTCACCAATCACGACAGGGGGGAACACTGAAGCTTTCTTT CASSPITTGGNTEAFF TRBV18 few 16 TRBJ1-1 TRBD1
TGCAGCGTTGAGCCCTGGACGGGCTACAATGAGCAGTTCTTC CSVEPWTGYNEQFF TRBV29-1 . 14 TRBJ2-1 .
TGTGCCAGCAGTGGTTCGACAGGGGATGGTGGCTACACCTTC CASSGSTGDGGYTF TRBV6-1 few 14 TRBJ1-2 TRBD1
TGCGCCAGCAGGTTTAGCGGAGCCTCCTACAATGAGCAGTTCTTC CASRFSGASYNEQFF TRBV5-1 many 15 TRBJ2-1 .
TGCAGTGCCTCCATTACTCTTGAAGCTTTCTTT CSASITLEAFF TRBV20-1 . 11 TRBJ1-1 .
TGTGCCAGCAGCCAAGATCTACTAGCGGTGGCTGGGAGTGAGCAGTTCTTC CASSQDLLAVAGSEQFF TRBV3-1 . 17 TRBJ2-1 TRBD2
TGCAGCGTCACGGGCAGGGGGCTGGGGTTGAACACTGAAGCTTTCTTT CSVTGRGLGLNTEAFF TRBV29-1 few 16 TRBJ1-1 TRBD1
TGTGCCAGCAGTCAGGAGGGACGAAGCACAGATACGCAGTATTTT CASSQEGRSTDTQYF TRBV7-9 . 15 TRBJ2-3 .
TGCGCCAGCAGACGGGAGACCTACAATGAGCAGTTCTTC CASRRETYNEQFF TRBV5-1 many 13 TRBJ2-1 .
TGTGCCAGCAGTGAGTCAGGGAACACCGGGGAGCTGTTTTTT CASSESGNTGELFF TRBV6-4 few 14 TRBJ2-2 .
TGCAGTGCTAGAGAAACGACAGGAATCTACTTTGAAGCTTTCTTT CSARETTGIYFEAFF TRBV20-1 . 15 TRBJ1-1 .
TGTGCCAGCAGGGCACAGGGGAACGAGCAGTACTTC CASRAQGNEQYF TRBV2 . 12 TRBJ2-7 TRBD1
TGCAGCGTTGAGGGAGGAGGGAAAGGCTACACCTTC CSVEGGGKGYTF TRBV29-1 many 12 TRBJ1-2 .
TGTGCCAGCAGCCCATCCGAGTGGGTACCTTCGCCAAACTTC CASSPSEWVPSPNF TRBV14 . 14 TRBJ2-1 .
TGCGCCAGCAGTGAGTCGGCTAGCGGGAACAATGAGCAGTTCTTC CASSESASGNNEQFF TRBV10-1 few 15 TRBJ2-1 TRBD2
TGTGCCAGCAGTAAAGACACGGCTAATGAAAAACTGTTTTTT CASSKDTANEKLFF TRBV6-1 . 14 TRBJ1-4 .
TGCGCCAGCAGCTGGGTGGGACGTGGCGGGGAGCTGTTTTTT CASSWVGRGGELFF TRBV5-1 . 14 TRBJ2-2 .
TGTGCCACCAGTGATCCACGGGGTAGCGGGGGCACAGATACGCAGTATTTT CATSDPRGSGGTDTQYF TRBV24-1 many 17 TRBJ2-3 TRBD2
TGTGCCAGCAGCTTGCGAAGGAGAGAGGAAAAGTTCAATGAGCAGTTCTTC CASSLRRREEKFNEQFF TRBV7-3 . 17 TRBJ2-1 .
TGCAGTGCTAGACCCTTTTTTGACGGGGGGCCCAGGGATACGCAGTATTTT CSARPFFDGGPRDTQYF TRBV20-1 few 17 TRBJ2-3 .
TGCAGCGTTGCAGAGAGGTTTGGCAATGAGCAGTTCTTC CSVAERFGNEQFF TRBV29-1 . 13 TRBJ2-1 .
TGTGCCAGCAGTTCCTCCGGGACTACCTACAATGAGCAGTTCTTC CASSSSGTTYNEQFF TRBV12-3/TRBV12-4 many 15 TRBJ2-1 TRBD2
TGCGCCAGCAGCACGACAGGGGCCAAAAACATTCAGTACTTC CASSTTGAKNIQYF TRBV5-1 few 14 TRBJ2-4 TRBD1